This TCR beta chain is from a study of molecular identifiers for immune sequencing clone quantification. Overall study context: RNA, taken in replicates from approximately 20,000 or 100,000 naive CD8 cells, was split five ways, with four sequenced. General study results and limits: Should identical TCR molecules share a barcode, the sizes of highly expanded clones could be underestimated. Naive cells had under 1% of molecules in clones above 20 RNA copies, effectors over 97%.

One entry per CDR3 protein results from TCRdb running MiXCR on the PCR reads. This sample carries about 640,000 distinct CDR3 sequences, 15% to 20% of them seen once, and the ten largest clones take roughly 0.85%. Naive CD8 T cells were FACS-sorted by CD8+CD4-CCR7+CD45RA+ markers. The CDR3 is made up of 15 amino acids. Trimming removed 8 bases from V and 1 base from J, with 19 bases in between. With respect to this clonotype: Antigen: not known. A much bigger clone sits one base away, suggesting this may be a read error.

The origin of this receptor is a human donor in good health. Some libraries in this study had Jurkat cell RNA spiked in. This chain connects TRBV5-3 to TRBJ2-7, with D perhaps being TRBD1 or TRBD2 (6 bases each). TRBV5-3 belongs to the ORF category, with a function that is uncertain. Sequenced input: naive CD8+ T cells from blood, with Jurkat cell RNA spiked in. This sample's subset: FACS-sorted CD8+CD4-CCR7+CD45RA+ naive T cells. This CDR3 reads CASGLAWGASYEQYF. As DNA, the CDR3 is TGTGCCAGCGGCCTGGCGTGGGGGGCGTCCTACGAGCAGTACTTC.